Presented here are 27 T cell receptor beta chains from one specimen sequenced in a study of T cell changes during pregnancy in multiple sclerosis. Only in-frame clones appear in the TCRdb table, and some are missing; sequencing was by immunoSEQ multiplex PCR. The sample has fewer than 95,000 clones, almost 95% seen once. The source material was peripheral blood, sampled in the third trimester of pregnancy. The receptors shown here come from a female donor with multiple sclerosis, enrolled in a pregnancy study.

V and J are TRBV10-1 and TRBJ1-4; D perhaps matches TRBD1 (6 bases). Germline-derived CDR1 and CDR2 are WNHNN and SYGVQD (reference sequence). V lost 4 bases and J 2 bases, leaving 17 bases between the germline ends. The CDR3 is 17 amino acids. The CDR3 spells CASSVGKGGTTNEKLFF. In DNA, the CDR3 is TGCGCCAGCAGTGTGGGGAAAGGGGGAACTACTAATGAAAAACTGTTTTTT.

This chain connects TRBV7-6 to TRBJ2-3; 14 bases agree with TRBD2. V lost 5 bases, J lost 8 bases, and 3 bases stayed unmatched. This CDR3 spans 14 amino acids. Germline V gene lookup returns CDR1 SGHVS and CDR2 FNYEAQ. Here the CDR3 reads CASSKGLAGVTQYF. In nucleotides, the CDR3 is TGTGCCAGCAGCAAGGGACTAGCGGGAGTTACGCAGTATTTT.

This clone was seen just once. The chain recombines TRBV7-8 with TRBJ2-2; 7 bases are a match to TRBD1. Germline values: CDR1 SGHVS, CDR2 FQNEAQ. The CDR3 is made up of 15 amino acids. V lost 11 bases and J lost 7; bases outside the gene matches: 16. The CDR3 bases are TGTGCCGTCCGTGTAGGGGGCCCTACCAGCGGGGAGCTGTTTTTT. Its translation is CAVRVGGPTSGELFF.

This chain links TRBV10-3 with TRBJ2-7; 9 nucleotides line up with TRBD1. The CDR3 is 12 amino acids. V dropped 8 bases and J dropped 3; count of bases not matched to a gene: 2. Germline V gives CDR1 ENHRY, CDR2 SYGVKD. As DNA, the CDR3 is TGTGCCATCGGGACAGGGAACTACGAGCAGTACTTC. As protein: CAIGTGNYEQYF.

The gene calls are TRBV11-3 and TRBJ2-2; 7 bases map to TRBD2. Germline CDR1 and CDR2: SGHNT and YENEEA. V gave up 4 bases and J gave up 9 bases; unmatched junction bases: 11. This CDR3 has 15 residues. The CDR3 sequence: CASSSPGLNSRELFF. The CDR3 region has the DNA TGTGCCAGCAGCTCACCGGGACTAAACAGCCGGGAGCTGTTTTTT. Full variable domain (remainder filled in from reference TRBV11-3 and TRBJ2-2): EAGVVQSPRYKIIEKKQPVAFWCNPISGHNTLYWYLQNLGQGPELLIRYENEEAVDDSQLPKDRFSAERLKGVDSTLKIQPAELGDSAVYLCASSSPGLNSRELFFGEGSRLTVL.

This sequence joins TRBV2 and TRBJ2-7; tentatively, D is TRBD1 (6 bases). This CDR3 has 12 residues. CDR1 and CDR2 (germline): SNHLY, FYNNEI. V shed 9 bases and J shed 6 bases, with 15 bases lying between them. The CDR3 spells CASHRVPSEQYF. The CDR3, as DNA: TGTGCCAGTCACAGGGTTCCCTCCGAGCAGTACTTC. Together with reference TRBV2 and TRBJ2-7, the CDR3 gives the full variable domain: EPEVTQTPSHQVTQMGQEVILRCVPISNHLYFYWYRQILGQKVEFLVSFYNNEISEKSEIFDDQFSVERPDGSNFTLKIRSTKLEDSAMYFCASHRVPSEQYFGPGTRLTVT.

V is TRBV6-1 and J is TRBJ2-3; 7 nucleotides align to TRBD2. CDR3 size: 16 residues. The trim removed 4 bases at V and 2 bases at J, leaving 9 bases unmatched. The germline gives CDR1 MNHNS, CDR2 SASEGT. The CDR3 loop is CASSARGGINTDTQYF. CDR3 bases: TGTGCCAGCAGTGCTAGGGGAGGGATAAACACAGATACGCAGTATTTT.

V is TRBV19 and J is TRBJ1-1; D may be TRBD1 (6 bases). The CDR3 consists of 15 residues. Germline V gene data show CDR1 as LNHDA and CDR2 as SQIVND (reference sequence). Trimming shortened V by 3 bases and J by 1 base, and 12 bases separated the two germline ends. Written as DNA, the CDR3 is TGTGCCAGTAGTATGGGGGCAGCAAGGAACACTGAAGCTTTCTTT. Protein sequence: CASSMGAARNTEAFF. The whole variable domain, remainder taken from reference TRBV19 and TRBJ1-1, is DGGITQSPKYLFRKEGQNVTLSCEQNLNHDAMYWYRQDPGQGLRLIYYSQIVNDFQKGDIAEGYSVSREKKESFPLTVTSAQKNPTAFYLCASSMGAARNTEAFFGQGTRLTVV.

The CDR3 sequence is CASSLIGDTGELFF. DNA for the CDR3: TGTGCCAGCAGCTTAATAGGAGACACCGGGGAGCTGTTTTTT. The chain joins TRBV11-2 to TRBJ2-2; D is uncertain. The germline V gene encodes CDR1 SGHAT and CDR2 FQNNGV. V was clipped by 2 bases and J by 3 bases, with 7 bases between them. The CDR3 covers 14 residues.

The chain carries TRBV19 and TRBJ2-7; possibly TRBD2 for D (5 bases). CDR1 is LNHDA and CDR2 is SQIVND in the germline V gene (reference sequence). V shed 5 bases and J shed 3 bases, with 11 bases lying between them. This CDR3 comprises 13 residues. The CDR3 sequence is CASSRGENYEQYF. CDR3 sequence (DNA): TGTGCCAGTAGTCGGGGAGAAAACTACGAGCAGTACTTC.

This clone has only one observation. The V gene is TRBV27, the J gene TRBJ2-5, with D perhaps TRBD1 (6 bases). This CDR3 spans 14 amino acids. Germline V CDR1 and CDR2: MNHEY, SMNVEV (reference sequence). V was trimmed by 3 bases and J by 4 bases, leaving 12 bases between them. Here the CDR3 reads CASSFSGAGETQYF. CDR3 DNA sequence: TGTGCCAGCAGTTTCTCAGGGGCCGGAGAGACCCAGTACTTC.

V gene TRBV7-8 combines with J gene TRBJ2-7, with 8 bases aligning to TRBD2. There are 15 residues in the CDR3. CDR1 is SGHVS and CDR2 is FQNEAQ in the germline V gene. Trimming removed 4 bases from V and 7 bases from J; junction bases left unmatched: 12. The CDR3 sequence: CASSSSGRHLGEQYF. CDR3 in DNA: TGTGCCAGCAGCTCGAGCGGGAGACATCTCGGAGAGCAGTACTTC.

The chain combines TRBV28 with TRBJ2-5, with a possible D match to TRBD2 (6 bases). The CDR3 extends over 17 amino acids. From germline, CDR1 is MDHEN and CDR2 SYDVKM. The V end lost 5 bases, the J end lost 4 bases, and 23 bases lay between the germline ends. The CDR3 DNA sequence: TGTGCCAGCAGTCCCCCGGGACTGAGGCCCATAGCAGAGACCCAGTACTTC. Encoded protein: CASSPPGLRPIAETQYF.

This clone was detected only once. V and J are TRBV15 and TRBJ1-2; no reliable D call. V dropped 2 bases and J dropped 1 base, with 8 bases sitting between them. The germline gives CDR1 LNHNV, CDR2 YYDKDF (reference sequence). The CDR3 contains 14 residues. DNA of the CDR3: TGTGCCACCAGCAGACCGGGATTTAACTATGGCTACACCTTC. This translates into CATSRPGFNYGYTF.

In its sample, this clone was seen once. This chain links TRBV7-2 with TRBJ2-1; 11 nucleotides match TRBD2. CDR3 length: 17 residues. Looked up from germline, CDR1 is SGHTA and CDR2 is FQGNSA. J gave up 3 bases and V 5 bases, and 9 bases lay outside the gene matches. The CDR3 region is CASSGTSGPPDYNEQFF. The CDR3 DNA is TGTGCCAGCAGCGGGACTAGCGGCCCCCCGGACTACAATGAGCAGTTCTTC.

V usage is TRBV4-2 and J usage is TRBJ2-1, with TRBD2 matching over 9 bases. Per germline, CDR1 LGHNA and CDR2 YNFKEQ. V gave up 3 bases and J gave up 7 bases; unmatched junction bases: 7. This CDR3 is built from 15 residues. DNA for the CDR3: TGTGCCAGCAGCCAGGCCGGGACTAGCCCTAATGAGCAGTTCTTC. It codes for CASSQAGTSPNEQFF.

The chain recombines TRBV19 with TRBJ1-4, with D unresolved. Trimming took 4 bases from V and 0 from J, leaving 9 bases between them. Per germline, CDR1 LNHDA and CDR2 SQIVND (reference sequence). The CDR3 spans 15 residues. The CDR3 nucleotides read TGTGCCAGTAGTACCGCGGTTGCAACTAATGAAAAACTGTTTTTT. This gives the protein CASSTAVATNEKLFF.

The V gene is TRBV11-3, the J gene TRBJ2-2; 10 bases line up with TRBD2. This CDR3 is 15 amino acids long. Trimming removed 5 bases from V and 4 bases from J; junction bases left unmatched: 4. Germline loops: CDR1 SGHNT, CDR2 YENEEA. The CDR3 sequence is CASSLGLAVTGELFF. CDR3 coding DNA: TGTGCCAGCAGCCTCGGACTAGCGGTCACCGGGGAGCTGTTTTTT.

The rearrangement joins TRBV5-6 to TRBJ2-7; TRBD1 is a possible D gene (5 bases). The CDR3 is made up of 14 amino acids. The germline CDR1 and CDR2 sequences are SGHDT and YYEEEE. V was pared by 0 bases and J by 0 bases, with 7 bases between. The CDR3 region is CASSLAGLSYEQYF. Here the CDR3 DNA reads TGTGCCAGCAGCTTGGCAGGGCTCTCCTACGAGCAGTACTTC.

The chain combines TRBV6-1 with TRBJ2-7; D unresolved. This CDR3 is 14 amino acids long. Germline values: CDR1 MNHNS, CDR2 SASEGT. V lost 4 bases, J lost 2 bases, and 12 bases lay in between. DNA for the CDR3: TGTGCCAGCAGTGCTGACTTACGAACCTACGAGCAGTACTTC. This translates into CASSADLRTYEQYF.

The V and J genes are TRBV18 and TRBJ1-1, with D maybe TRBD1 (6 bases). Germline V gene data show CDR1 as KGHSH and CDR2 as LQKENI. The CDR3 is 13 residues long. V lost 6 bases and J lost 1, with 9 bases in between. The CDR3 DNA reads as TGTGCCAGCTCTTCGGGACAGAACACTGAAGCTTTCTTT. Translating it yields CASSSGQNTEAFF. Full variable domain (missing parts from reference TRBV18 and TRBJ1-1): NAGVMQNPRHLVRRRGQEARLRCSPMKGHSHVYWYRQLPEEGLKFMVYLQKENIIDESGMPKERFSAEFPKEGPSILRIQQVVRGDSAAYFCASSSGQNTEAFFGQGTRLTVV.

The rearrangement links TRBV27 to TRBJ2-2, with D unresolved. Per germline, CDR1 MNHEY and CDR2 SMNVEV (reference sequence). The CDR3 is 16 residues long. The ends were cut back, 5 bases at V and 5 bases at J, with 18 bases in the middle. Written as DNA, the CDR3 is TGTGCCAGCAGTCCTTCACAAACCCTAGGTACCGGGGAGCTGTTTTTT. Protein sequence: CASSPSQTLGTGELFF.

The J gene is TRBJ2-1, the V gene TRBV7-2, with D possibly being TRBD2 (5 bases). CDR3 length: 15 amino acids. V dropped 1 base and J dropped 4 bases, with 11 bases sitting between them. Germline CDR1 SGHTA, CDR2 FQGNSA. CDR3 sequence: CASSLGGLHYNEQFF. CDR3 in DNA: TGTGCCAGCAGCTTAGGCGGACTCCATTACAATGAGCAGTTCTTC. Supplemented by reference TRBV7-2 and TRBJ2-1, the full variable domain reads GAGVSQSPSNKVTEKGKDVELRCDPISGHTALYWYRQSLGQGLEFLIYFQGNSAPDKSGLPSDRFSAERTGGSVSTLTIQRTQQEDSAVYLCASSLGGLHYNEQFFGPGTRLTVL.

The genes are TRBV7-2 and TRBJ1-1; D is undetermined. The germline V and J ends were trimmed by 1 base and 6 bases, with 15 bases remaining between them. The CDR3 runs 15 residues. Germline loops: CDR1 SGHTA, CDR2 FQGNSA. The CDR3: CASSLGTPGVAEAFF. The CDR3 nucleotides are TGTGCCAGCAGCTTAGGGACCCCGGGAGTCGCTGAAGCTTTCTTT.

This sequence joins TRBV6-6 and TRBJ2-1; tentatively, D is TRBD1 (6 bases). This CDR3 has 10 amino acids. V lost 10 bases to trimming and J lost 10 bases, with 11 bases between them. Germline values: CDR1 MNHNY, CDR2 SVGAGI (reference sequence). CDR3 protein: CATARGEQFF. In DNA form, the CDR3 reads TGTGCCACCGCGAGGGGGGAGCAGTTCTTC.

This clone was counted only a few times. The chain employs TRBV4-2 and TRBJ2-7; 10 positions match TRBD2. This CDR3 has 17 residues. J gave up 4 bases and V 5 bases, and 14 bases lay outside the gene matches. The germline gives CDR1 LGHNA, CDR2 YNFKEQ. The CDR3 DNA is TGTGCCAGCAGCTCAAGCTCGTCTAGCGGGGGAGAATACGAGCAGTACTTC. This encodes CASSSSSSSGGEYEQYF.

The chain combines TRBV4-2 with TRBJ2-1, with D possibly matching TRBD1 (5 bases). The CDR3 sequence is 12 residues long. Trimming stripped 4 bases from V and 6 bases from J, with 7 bases between. Germline V gives CDR1 LGHNA, CDR2 YNFKEQ. CDR3 sequence reads: CASSRTGNEQFF. CDR3 DNA sequence: TGTGCCAGCAGCCGAACAGGCAATGAGCAGTTCTTC.